This entry features one T cell receptor beta chain sequence. The source of the sample is a study of blood T cell repertoires in COVID-19. Study background: Some COVID-19 samples were acute and others convalescent; all came from the United States, Italy and Spain. The analysed material was cDNA or gDNA that came from T cells, B-cell-depleted T cells, or PBMCs.

Per the original data handling: Reference gene primers were amplified, and this amplification served to estimate nucleated cell counts. Measured with immunoSEQ multiplex PCR; TCRdb has only the in-frame clones, and not every one. Clone size and V and J calls were adopted from that table, with D and trimming inferred from the DNA. The sample gives 120,000 to 150,000 clones, approximately 90% of which show up once; approximately 9.9% is in the top ten. Sequencing used peripheral blood. This TCR was sampled from a woman of 80 years or more with acute or convalescent COVID-19.

CDR3 residues: CASALFGVEAFF. The CDR3 bases are TGTGCCAGCGCCCTCTTCGGGGTAGAAGCTTTCTTT. The chain has TRBV12-3 or TRBV12-4 and TRBJ1-1; D call uncertain. The V end lost 8 bases, the J end lost 8 bases, and 15 bases lay between the germline ends. This CDR3 comprises 12 residues.